This T cell receptor beta chain was recovered during a study of T cells in Graves' hyperthyroidism and ophthalmopathy. Findings and limits, study-wide: Most thyroid clonotypes expanded above 0.001 appeared in blood too. Ophthalmopathy cases were set apart from stable hyperthyroidism by a 13 V-J model.

Of note for this clonotype: The antigen is not known.

Amplification of TCR beta CDR3 regions was performed using RNA transcripts as template. The HTBI set primed first-round TCR CDR3 RT-PCR. TCRdb recomputed calls from the multiplex PCR reads with MiXCR, one row per CDR3 protein. The sample has roughly 500,000 distinct CDR3 sequences, around 42% seen once. Germline V gene lookup returns CDR1 SGHVS and CDR2 FNYEAQ. The CDR3 runs to 16 residues. The germline V and J ends were trimmed by 5 bases and 7 bases, with 23 bases remaining between them. The sequencing sample was made of peripheral blood or thyroid tissue (not recorded which). The rearrangement links TRBV7-6 to TRBJ2-5; D may match TRBD1 or TRBD2 (6 bases each). The origin of this receptor is an adult woman with Graves' disease, either hyperthyroidism or ophthalmopathy (not recorded which). Here the CDR3 DNA reads TGTGCCAGCAGCCTGGACGAAGGAGGAGGGGGAGGGACCCAGTACTTC. Translated, it gives CASSLDEGGGGGTQYF.